Listed below are T cell receptor beta chains from one sample, sequenced in a study of blood T cell repertoires in COVID-19. TCRdb's table, derived via immunoSEQ multiplex PCR, lists solely in-frame clones and lacks some. The sample yields 300,000 to 450,000 clones, roughly 86% seen once. Sequencing was carried out using PBMCs or T cells enriched from blood (not recorded which). These receptors originate from a man between 35 and 55 years old in a cohort exposed to, infected with or recovered from COVID-19 (not recorded which). CDR3s include the opening cysteine and the closing phenylalanine or tryptophan. D genes are given only for firm matches. Size is stated for part of the rows, as once, few or many counts, or as a class when the clone is expanded.

v_call: TRBV12-5
j_call: TRBJ2-7
clone_size: NA
cdr3_length: 13
d_call: NA
cdr3_aa: CASGLRGLIEQYF
cdr3_nt: TGTGCTAGTGGTTTGAGAGGGCTAATCGAGCAGTACTTC

v_call: TRBV5-1
j_call: TRBJ2-7
clone_size: NA
cdr3_length: 13
d_call: NA
cdr3_aa: CASSLGQDYEQYF
cdr3_nt: TGCGCCAGCAGCCTGGGACAAGACTACGAGCAGTACTTC

v_call: TRBV15
j_call: TRBJ1-4
clone_size: NA
cdr3_length: 16
d_call: NA
cdr3_aa: CATSRDLGGGNEKLFF
cdr3_nt: TGTGCCACCAGCAGAGATCTTGGGGGCGGTAATGAAAAACTGTTTTTT

v_call: TRBV11-2
j_call: TRBJ2-7
clone_size: NA
cdr3_length: 14
d_call: TRBD2
cdr3_aa: CASSFESGGLEQYF
cdr3_nt: TGTGCCAGCAGCTTCGAATCGGGAGGGCTCGAGCAGTACTTC

v_call: TRBV20-1
j_call: TRBJ1-2
clone_size: NA
cdr3_length: 14
d_call: NA
cdr3_aa: CSASPLQGNYGYTF
cdr3_nt: TGCAGTGCTAGTCCCCTTCAGGGCAACTATGGCTACACCTTC

v_call: TRBV4-2
j_call: TRBJ2-3
clone_size: once
cdr3_length: 17
d_call: TRBD2
cdr3_aa: CASSQVLAGDGKYTQYF
cdr3_nt: TGTGCCAGCAGCCAGGTGCTAGCGGGAGATGGGAAATATACGCAGTATTTT

v_call: TRBV10-3
j_call: TRBJ2-3
clone_size: NA
cdr3_length: 15
d_call: TRBD2
cdr3_aa: CAISESSGSADTQYF
cdr3_nt: TGTGCCATCAGTGAGTCTAGCGGGAGTGCAGATACGCAGTATTTT

v_call: TRBV6-4
j_call: TRBJ2-7
clone_size: NA
cdr3_length: 12
d_call: TRBD1
cdr3_aa: CAIRQGPYEQYF
cdr3_nt: TGTGCCATAAGACAGGGTCCCTACGAGCAGTACTTC

v_call: TRBV5-6
j_call: TRBJ1-6
clone_size: once
cdr3_length: 14
d_call: TRBD1
cdr3_aa: CASSLGTGNSPLHF
cdr3_nt: TGTGCCAGCAGCTTGGGGACAGGGAATTCACCCCTCCACTTT

v_call: TRBV5-1
j_call: TRBJ2-7
clone_size: NA
cdr3_length: 12
d_call: NA
cdr3_aa: CASSLAGSEQYF
cdr3_nt: TGCGCCAGCAGCTTGGCGGGGAGCGAGCAGTACTTC

v_call: TRBV14
j_call: TRBJ2-3
clone_size: NA
cdr3_length: 17
d_call: TRBD2
cdr3_aa: CASSQDFLADPTDTQYF
cdr3_nt: TGTGCCAGCAGCCAAGATTTTCTAGCGGACCCCACAGATACGCAGTATTTT

v_call: TRBV27
j_call: TRBJ1-5
clone_size: NA
cdr3_length: 15
d_call: NA
cdr3_aa: CASSGGRHNNQPQHF
cdr3_nt: TGTGCCAGCAGCGGGGGGAGACACAATAATCAGCCCCAGCATTTT

v_call: TRBV18
j_call: TRBJ2-5
clone_size: NA
cdr3_length: 14
d_call: TRBD2
cdr3_aa: CASSVLAGQETQYF
cdr3_nt: TGTGCCAGCTCAGTGTTAGCGGGACAAGAGACCCAGTACTTC

v_call: TRBV3-1/TRBV3-2
j_call: TRBJ1-6
clone_size: NA
cdr3_length: 16
d_call: TRBD1
cdr3_aa: CASSQDAGGFNSPLHF
cdr3_nt: TGTGCCAGCAGCCAAGATGCAGGGGGCTTTAATTCACCCCTCCACTTT

v_call: TRBV25-1
j_call: TRBJ2-3
clone_size: NA
cdr3_length: 15
d_call: NA
cdr3_aa: CASSGFETLTDTQYF
cdr3_nt: TGTGCCAGCAGTGGATTCGAGACTCTCACAGATACGCAGTATTTT

v_call: TRBV3-1/TRBV3-2
j_call: TRBJ2-1
clone_size: NA
cdr3_length: 14
d_call: NA
cdr3_aa: CASSQDLPRNEQFF
cdr3_nt: TGTGCCAGCAGCCAAGATCTTCCCAGGAATGAGCAGTTCTTC

v_call: TRBV2
j_call: TRBJ1-1
clone_size: NA
cdr3_length: 13
d_call: NA
cdr3_aa: CASSPDKGTEAFF
cdr3_nt: TGTGCCAGCAGTCCGGACAAGGGGACTGAAGCTTTCTTT

v_call: TRBV5-8
j_call: TRBJ1-5
clone_size: few
cdr3_length: 15
d_call: NA
cdr3_aa: CASSTGQYRNQPQHF
cdr3_nt: TGTGCCAGCAGCACCGGACAGTATAGGAATCAGCCCCAGCATTTT

v_call: TRBV6-5
j_call: TRBJ1-2
clone_size: few
cdr3_length: 14
d_call: TRBD1
cdr3_aa: CASTPGQGALGYTF
cdr3_nt: TGTGCCAGCACCCCGGGACAGGGGGCGCTTGGCTACACCTTC

v_call: TRBV18
j_call: TRBJ1-3
clone_size: NA
cdr3_length: 17
d_call: NA
cdr3_aa: CASSPQSGDYSGNTIYF
cdr3_nt: TGTGCCAGCTCACCACAGTCGGGAGATTACTCTGGAAACACCATATATTTT

v_call: TRBV11-2
j_call: TRBJ1-2
clone_size: NA
cdr3_length: 13
d_call: TRBD1
cdr3_aa: CASSPTGDYGYTF
cdr3_nt: TGTGCCAGCAGCCCCACAGGGGACTATGGCTACACCTTC

v_call: TRBV2
j_call: TRBJ1-5
clone_size: NA
cdr3_length: 16
d_call: NA
cdr3_aa: CASTLGSLGIDQPQHF
cdr3_nt: TGTGCCAGCACTTTGGGGAGTCTGGGAATTGATCAGCCCCAGCATTTT

v_call: TRBV3-1/TRBV3-2
j_call: TRBJ1-2
clone_size: NA
cdr3_length: 14
d_call: NA
cdr3_aa: CASSQSSGGYGYTF
cdr3_nt: TGTGCCAGCAGCCAATCGTCTGGCGGATATGGCTACACCTTC

v_call: TRBV19
j_call: TRBJ2-7
clone_size: NA
cdr3_length: 14
d_call: TRBD2
cdr3_aa: CASSPAGGIYEQYF
cdr3_nt: TGTGCCAGTAGCCCGGCGGGAGGGATCTACGAGCAGTACTTC

v_call: TRBV7-9
j_call: TRBJ2-3
clone_size: NA
cdr3_length: 16
d_call: TRBD2
cdr3_aa: CASSFTSGSGTDTQYF
cdr3_nt: TGTGCCAGCAGCTTTACTAGCGGGAGCGGGACAGATACGCAGTATTTT

v_call: TRBV5-8
j_call: TRBJ2-5
clone_size: NA
cdr3_length: 14
d_call: TRBD1
cdr3_aa: CASSLAGGKETQYF
cdr3_nt: TGTGCCAGCAGCTTGGCAGGGGGCAAGGAGACCCAGTACTTC

v_call: TRBV7-9
j_call: TRBJ1-3
clone_size: NA
cdr3_length: 15
d_call: TRBD1
cdr3_aa: CASSPDRGYGNTIYF
cdr3_nt: TGTGCCAGCAGCCCCGACAGGGGCTATGGAAACACCATATATTTT

v_call: TRBV19
j_call: TRBJ2-7
clone_size: NA
cdr3_length: 16
d_call: NA
cdr3_aa: CASSKDLGTRFYEQYF
cdr3_nt: TGTGCCAGTAGTAAGGATCTCGGGACAAGATTCTACGAGCAGTACTTC

v_call: TRBV28
j_call: TRBJ2-3
clone_size: NA
cdr3_length: 15
d_call: NA
cdr3_aa: CASSSPGAAVDTQYF
cdr3_nt: TGTGCCAGCAGTTCCCCAGGCGCCGCTGTAGATACGCAGTATTTT

v_call: TRBV6-6
j_call: TRBJ1-5
clone_size: NA
cdr3_length: 17
d_call: TRBD1
cdr3_aa: CASSLPTGVGSNQPQHF
cdr3_nt: TGTGCCAGCAGTCTCCCGACAGGGGTCGGCAGCAATCAGCCCCAGCATTTT

v_call: TRBV9
j_call: TRBJ1-2
clone_size: once
cdr3_length: 15
d_call: NA
cdr3_aa: CASSVEGGRHYGYTF
cdr3_nt: TGTGCCAGCAGCGTAGAAGGAGGGAGGCACTATGGCTACACCTTC

v_call: TRBV18
j_call: TRBJ1-2
clone_size: NA
cdr3_length: 15
d_call: NA
cdr3_aa: CASSPNILANYGYTF
cdr3_nt: TGTGCCAGCTCACCAAACATACTAGCTAACTATGGCTACACCTTC

v_call: TRBV10-3
j_call: TRBJ2-7
clone_size: NA
cdr3_length: 14
d_call: NA
cdr3_aa: CAIMSPGTPYEQYF
cdr3_nt: TGTGCCATCATGTCCCCTGGGACTCCCTACGAGCAGTACTTC

v_call: TRBV7-2
j_call: TRBJ2-7
clone_size: NA
cdr3_length: 17
d_call: TRBD2
cdr3_aa: CASSLVGAGVGSYEQYF
cdr3_nt: TGTGCCAGCAGCTTAGTGGGAGCGGGGGTCGGCTCCTACGAGCAGTACTTC

v_call: TRBV30
j_call: TRBJ1-2
clone_size: once
cdr3_length: 14
d_call: TRBD1
cdr3_aa: CAWSVQGASYGYTF
cdr3_nt: TGTGCCTGGAGTGTACAGGGGGCAAGCTATGGCTACACCTTC

v_call: TRBV2
j_call: TRBJ2-1
clone_size: NA
cdr3_length: 18
d_call: TRBD1
cdr3_aa: CASSEAQLGQGAYNEQFF
cdr3_nt: TGTGCCAGCAGCGAAGCCCAATTAGGACAGGGGGCCTACAATGAGCAGTTCTTC

v_call: TRBV5-4
j_call: TRBJ1-3
clone_size: few
cdr3_length: 13
d_call: NA
cdr3_aa: CASSGTGLGTIYF
cdr3_nt: TGTGCCAGCAGCGGCACAGGGTTGGGCACCATATATTTT

v_call: TRBV5-1
j_call: TRBJ2-1
clone_size: NA
cdr3_length: 15
d_call: NA
cdr3_aa: CASSPRLSSYNEQFF
cdr3_nt: TGCGCCAGCAGCCCTCGACTCAGCTCCTACAATGAGCAGTTCTTC

v_call: TRBV5-3
j_call: TRBJ2-5
clone_size: NA
cdr3_length: 18
d_call: TRBD1
cdr3_aa: CARSFQRVLGTGRETQYF
cdr3_nt: TGTGCCAGAAGCTTTCAAAGGGTTTTAGGGACAGGGAGGGAGACCCAGTACTTC

v_call: TRBV3-1/TRBV3-2
j_call: TRBJ2-3
clone_size: NA
cdr3_length: 16
d_call: TRBD2
cdr3_aa: CASSQEWAGGTDTQYF
cdr3_nt: TGTGCCAGCAGCCAAGAGTGGGCGGGAGGGACAGATACGCAGTATTTT

v_call: TRBV5-6
j_call: TRBJ1-2
clone_size: NA
cdr3_length: 16
d_call: NA
cdr3_aa: CASSFGHPGANYGYTF
cdr3_nt: TGTGCCAGCAGCTTCGGACACCCAGGGGCAAACTATGGCTACACCTTC

v_call: TRBV7-2
j_call: TRBJ2-1
clone_size: NA
cdr3_length: 13
d_call: NA
cdr3_aa: CASSSTSPGEQFF
cdr3_nt: TGTGCCAGCAGCTCCACTAGCCCGGGTGAGCAGTTCTTC

v_call: TRBV10-2
j_call: TRBJ2-3
clone_size: NA
cdr3_length: 19
d_call: TRBD2
cdr3_aa: CASSGPLAGSEFSTDTQYF
cdr3_nt: TGCGCCAGCAGTGGCCCCCTAGCGGGTTCAGAATTTAGCACAGATACGCAGTATTTT

v_call: TRBV6-2/TRBV6-3
j_call: TRBJ1-5
clone_size: NA
cdr3_length: 15
d_call: NA
cdr3_aa: CASSYPTGGVQPQHF
cdr3_nt: TGTGCCAGCAGTTACCCTACTGGGGGGGTCCAGCCCCAGCATTTT

v_call: TRBV2
j_call: TRBJ1-1
clone_size: NA
cdr3_length: 15
d_call: NA
cdr3_aa: CASSEFKQPNTEAFF
cdr3_nt: TGTGCCAGCAGTGAGTTTAAACAGCCGAACACTGAAGCTTTCTTT

v_call: TRBV7-9
j_call: TRBJ2-1
clone_size: NA
cdr3_length: 14
d_call: NA
cdr3_aa: CASSPQDRYNEQFF
cdr3_nt: TGTGCCAGCAGCCCACAGGACCGCTACAATGAGCAGTTCTTC

v_call: TRBV12-3/TRBV12-4
j_call: TRBJ2-7
clone_size: NA
cdr3_length: 13
d_call: TRBD1
cdr3_aa: CASSRNRGYEQYF
cdr3_nt: TGTGCCAGCAGTCGAAACAGGGGGTACGAGCAGTACTTC

v_call: TRBV5-1
j_call: TRBJ2-5
clone_size: NA
cdr3_length: 15
d_call: NA
cdr3_aa: CASSLEARWEETQYF
cdr3_nt: TGCGCCAGCAGCTTGGAAGCTAGGTGGGAAGAGACCCAGTACTTC

v_call: TRBV3-1/TRBV3-2
j_call: TRBJ1-6
clone_size: NA
cdr3_length: 18
d_call: NA
cdr3_aa: CASSQAPGGSSYNSPLHF
cdr3_nt: TGTGCCAGCAGCCAAGCCCCAGGTGGGAGCTCCTATAATTCACCCCTCCACTTT

v_call: TRBV9
j_call: TRBJ2-2
clone_size: NA
cdr3_length: 15
d_call: NA
cdr3_aa: CASSVETGNTGELFF
cdr3_nt: TGTGCCAGCAGCGTAGAGACAGGGAACACCGGGGAGCTGTTTTTT

v_call: TRBV7-2
j_call: TRBJ2-7
clone_size: NA
cdr3_length: 15
d_call: TRBD2
cdr3_aa: CASSPGVAGGYEQYF
cdr3_nt: TGTGCCAGCAGCCCCGGGGTAGCGGGAGGGTACGAGCAGTACTTC

v_call: TRBV28
j_call: TRBJ1-1
clone_size: NA
cdr3_length: 14
d_call: TRBD1
cdr3_aa: CASRPGQLNTEAFF
cdr3_nt: TGTGCCAGCAGGCCGGGACAGCTGAACACTGAAGCTTTCTTT

v_call: TRBV19
j_call: TRBJ1-4
clone_size: NA
cdr3_length: 18
d_call: TRBD1
cdr3_aa: CASSKKPGQGSTNEKLFF
cdr3_nt: TGTGCCAGTAGCAAAAAGCCGGGACAGGGATCAACTAATGAAAAACTGTTTTTT

v_call: TRBV10-3
j_call: TRBJ2-2
clone_size: few
cdr3_length: 16
d_call: TRBD1
cdr3_aa: CAISKDRALNTGELFF
cdr3_nt: TGTGCCATCAGTAAAGACAGGGCCCTGAACACCGGGGAGCTGTTTTTT

v_call: TRBV7-2
j_call: TRBJ1-2
clone_size: NA
cdr3_length: 12
d_call: NA
cdr3_aa: CASSLVRTDYTF
cdr3_nt: TGTGCCAGCAGCTTAGTACGGACTGACTACACCTTC

v_call: TRBV6-5
j_call: TRBJ2-7
clone_size: NA
cdr3_length: 14
d_call: TRBD1
cdr3_aa: CASSPGQAPYEQYF
cdr3_nt: TGTGCCAGCAGTCCGGGACAGGCCCCCTACGAGCAGTACTTC

v_call: TRBV6-2/TRBV6-3
j_call: TRBJ2-7
clone_size: once
cdr3_length: 15
d_call: TRBD2
cdr3_aa: CASSRLAGGAYEQYF
cdr3_nt: TGTGCCAGCAGCCGACTAGCGGGAGGTGCGTACGAGCAGTACTTC

v_call: TRBV28
j_call: TRBJ2-7
clone_size: few
cdr3_length: 14
d_call: TRBD1
cdr3_aa: CASRISQGAYEQYF
cdr3_nt: TGTGCCAGCAGGATCTCACAGGGGGCTTACGAGCAGTACTTC